What follows are 27 T cell receptor beta chains derived from one specimen sequenced in a study of blood T cell repertoires in COVID-19 (dated by TCRdb to 2020 to 2021). The library was made by the immunoSEQ multiplex PCR assay. The source is immuneACCESS, and TCRdb retained only in-frame sequences with V and J called. Part of the clones is not carried over; for the studies checked, unresolved V genes explain less than half of this, and the remainder is unexplained. In all, the sample holds 350,000 or so clones, and less than 90% of those were seen once. Roughly 1% of the sample is held by the ten biggest clonotypes. The sample consisted of PBMCs or T cells enriched from blood (not recorded which). All receptors come from a woman between 25 and 40 years old who had recovered from COVID-19.

This clone was detected only a few times. V is TRBV28 and J is TRBJ1-6, with D possibly being TRBD1 (5 bases). The CDR3 loop spans 14 amino acids. Germline V gene sequence: CDR1 MDHEN, CDR2 SYDVKM. V lost 2 bases and J 10 bases, leaving 12 bases between the germline ends. CDR3 nucleotides: TGTGCCAGCAGTTTACAGGTGAACAGGTCACCCCTCCACTTT. It codes for CASSLQVNRSPLHF.

The chain links TRBV6-2 or TRBV6-3 to TRBJ1-5, with TRBD1 matching 8 bases. This CDR3 is built from 14 residues. Germline CDR1 is MNHEY and CDR2 is SVGEGT. V shed 6 bases and J 1 base; nucleotides not matched to a gene: 2. The DNA for the CDR3 is TGTGCCAGCAGCGACAGGGGAAGCAATCAGCCCCAGCATTTT. It encodes CASSDRGSNQPQHF.

This chain joins TRBV27 and TRBJ1-6, with 8 bases that match TRBD1. V lost 2 bases to trimming and J lost 13 bases; unmatched junction nucleotides: 7. CDR3 size: 14 residues. The germline V gene has CDR1 MNHEY and CDR2 SMNVEV (reference sequence). CDR3 nucleotide sequence: TGTGCCAGCAGTTTACGGGACAGGCGGAGCCCCCTCCACTTT. Protein: CASSLRDRRSPLHF.

V is TRBV11-3 and J is TRBJ2-5; TRBD2 is a possible D gene (5 bases). The V and J ends lost 5 bases and 5 bases respectively, with 12 bases between them. In germline, CDR1 is SGHNT, CDR2 YENEEA. This CDR3 is built from 13 residues. For the CDR3, the DNA is TGTGCCAGCAGCCCTACTACGGGGGAGACCCAGTACTTC. This codes for CASSPTTGETQYF.

The V and J genes are TRBV3-1 (or the pseudogene TRBV3-2) and TRBJ1-6, with D maybe TRBD1 (6 bases). Germline V gene data show CDR1 as LGHDT and CDR2 as YNNKEL (reference sequence). The CDR3 has 17 amino acids. Trimming cost V 6 bases and J 4 bases, with 19 bases left between them. This CDR3 reads CASSRQGMVSYNSPLHF. The CDR3 DNA is TGTGCCAGCAGTAGGCAGGGGATGGTTTCGTATAATTCACCCCTCCACTTT.

Turning to this clone: The same CDR3 can be traced to other DNA sequences in this sample. V gene TRBV3-1 (or the pseudogene TRBV3-2) combines with J gene TRBJ1-2; possible D gene TRBD1, 6 bases. V was cut by 4 bases and J by 8 bases, with 11 bases left in between. Germline CDR1 reads LGHDT; CDR2 reads YNNKEL (reference sequence). The CDR3 is 12 residues long. The CDR3 loop is CASSRTGLGYTF. CDR3 nucleotide sequence: TGTGCCAGCAGCCGCACAGGGCTCGGCTACACCTTC.

The chain employs TRBV28 and TRBJ2-4; D gene uncertain. The CDR3 runs 12 residues. Germline assignment: CDR1 MDHEN and CDR2 SYDVKM. V shed 6 bases and J shed 4 bases, with 7 bases lying between them. CDR3: CASSLRKNIQYF. CDR3 nucleotides: TGTGCCAGCAGCTTGAGAAAAAACATTCAGTACTTC.

This clone was seen a handful of times. The CDR3 DNA follows: TGTGCCAGCAGTCTCGGGACAGGGGGCTACGAGCAGTACTTC. This sequence encodes CASSLGTGGYEQYF. This chain connects TRBV6-5 to TRBJ2-7, with 11 bases matching TRBD1. V shed 5 bases, J shed 3 bases, and the junction held 3 bases outside the gene matches. The germline V gene has CDR1 MNHEY and CDR2 SVGAGI. The CDR3 totals 14 residues.

The chain recombines TRBV28 with TRBJ2-5; D perhaps matches TRBD1 (6 bases). The CDR3 sequence is 16 residues long. Germline loops: CDR1 MDHEN, CDR2 SYDVKM. The germline V and J ends were trimmed by 4 bases and 3 bases, with 18 bases remaining between them. CDR3 loop: CASSSQGRGYKETQYF. The CDR3 coding sequence is TGTGCCAGCAGTTCACAGGGAAGGGGTTATAAAGAGACCCAGTACTTC.

In DNA form, the CDR3 reads TGTGCCAGCACGACGCAGGGTTTTACTGAAGCTTTCTTT. Translating gives CASTTQGFTEAFF. The chain joins TRBV2 to TRBJ1-1; the D gene is possibly TRBD1 (5 bases). Germline loops: CDR1 SNHLY, CDR2 FYNNEI. The CDR3 length is 13 residues. V dropped 7 bases and J dropped 5 bases, with 14 bases sitting between them.

The V gene is TRBV12-3 or TRBV12-4, the J gene TRBJ2-5; D not certain. CDR3 length: 12 residues. V was clipped by 3 bases and J by 5 bases, with 7 bases between them. For the CDR3, the DNA is TGTGCCAGCAGTTTCGTCAGGGAGACCCAGTACTTC. As protein: CASSFVRETQYF.

In its sample, this clone was seen once. The rearrangement uses TRBV13 and TRBJ2-7; 8 bases align to TRBD1. CDR3 length: 14 residues. The germline V gene has CDR1 PRHDT and CDR2 FYEKMQ (reference sequence). Trimming at V came to 3 bases and at J to 3 bases, leaving 4 bases not matched to a gene. In DNA form, the CDR3 reads TGTGCCAGCAGCTTGGGGGACAGGCACTACGAGCAGTACTTC. Translated, it gives CASSLGDRHYEQYF.

The CDR3 spells CASSFGSRGYGYTF. The CDR3 region has the DNA TGTGCCAGCAGCTTCGGGTCTCGGGGCTATGGCTACACCTTC. The chain combines TRBV28 with TRBJ1-2; D is ambiguous. Looked up from germline, CDR1 is MDHEN and CDR2 is SYDVKM. The CDR3 sequence is 14 residues long. Trimming shortened V by 6 bases and J by 4 bases, and 15 bases separated the two germline ends.

The chain uses TRBV6-5 and TRBJ1-1; 10 bases match TRBD1. The CDR3 is 14 residues long. V trimming: 6 bases; J trimming: 6 bases; junction bases outside the gene matches: 7. CDR1 is MNHEY and CDR2 is SVGAGI in the germline V gene. The CDR3 sequence: CASRATGGTPEAFF. The CDR3 coding sequence is TGTGCCAGCAGAGCGACAGGGGGCACCCCTGAAGCTTTCTTT.

This chain links TRBV6-5 with TRBJ1-4, with a weak D call TRBD1 (5 bases). CDR1 is MNHEY and CDR2 is SVGAGI in the germline V gene. Trimming took off 6 bases at V and 11 bases at J, with 19 bases between the two ends. This CDR3 is built from 14 residues. This CDR3 is CASSIRRGVGKLFF. The CDR3 region has the DNA TGTGCCAGCAGCATCAGACGGGGGGTCGGGAAACTGTTTTTT.

The J gene is TRBJ1-2, the V gene TRBV6-5; perhaps TRBD1 as D (5 bases). The CDR3 has 14 amino acids. Trimming pared 6 bases from V and 5 bases from J, leaving 16 bases between. Germline V gene data show CDR1 as MNHEY and CDR2 as SVGAGI. The CDR3 nucleotides are TGTGCCAGCAGGGGGCCCTCAGACCTATATGGCTACACCTTC. Protein sequence: CASRGPSDLYGYTF.

In DNA form, the CDR3 reads TGTGCCAGCAGCTTGGGGGACAGGGGGATCCTATTCACCGGGGAGCTGTTTTTT. Translating it yields CASSLGDRGILFTGELFF. V gene TRBV5-6 combines with J gene TRBJ2-2; 11 bases agree with TRBD1. V dropped 0 bases and J dropped 4; count of bases not matched to a gene: 8. CDR1 is SGHDT and CDR2 is YYEEEE in the germline V gene. This CDR3 contains 18 residues.

The V and J genes are TRBV27 and TRBJ2-1, with D perhaps TRBD1 (5 bases). Trimming took off 8 bases at V and 2 bases at J, with 16 bases between the two ends. CDR1 and CDR2 (germline): MNHEY, SMNVEV (reference sequence). The CDR3 loop spans 15 amino acids. Written as DNA, the CDR3 is TGTGCCAGCGGAAAGGTGGCGACAGCCTACAATGAGCAGTTCTTC. Its translation is CASGKVATAYNEQFF.

The chain links TRBV28 to TRBJ1-2, with D maybe TRBD1 (5 bases). The CDR3 has 16 residues. Trimming stripped 3 bases from V and 6 bases from J, with 20 bases between. Per germline, CDR1 MDHEN and CDR2 SYDVKM. The CDR3 protein is CASSFPNGHPGNGYTF. Here the CDR3 DNA reads TGTGCCAGCAGTTTCCCTAACGGACACCCTGGGAATGGCTACACCTTC.

Of note for this clone: The same CDR3 arises from other DNA sequences in this sample as well. The chain combines TRBV9 with TRBJ2-1; 8 positions match TRBD1. The CDR3 contains 15 residues. Looked up from germline, CDR1 is SGDLS and CDR2 is YYNGEE. The junction had 5 bases not matched to a gene; V was cut back by 4 bases and J by 2 bases. The CDR3 bases are TGTGCCAGCAGCCCCAGGGACAGGACCTACAATGAGCAGTTCTTC. Protein: CASSPRDRTYNEQFF.

This rearrangement joins TRBV5-5 to TRBJ2-7; D might be TRBD1 (6 bases). CDR3 size: 14 residues. The V end lost 6 bases, the J end lost 9 bases, and 22 bases lay between the germline ends. Germline CDR1 SGHKS, CDR2 YYEKEE (reference sequence). The CDR3 sequence: CASTWDRLRGGQYF. The DNA for the CDR3 is TGTGCCAGCACCTGGGACCGCCTAAGAGGGGGGCAGTACTTC.

The chain has TRBV30 and TRBJ1-5; the D gene is possibly TRBD1 (6 bases). Germline-derived CDR1 and CDR2 are GTSNPN and SVGIG (reference sequence). The V gene lost 3 bases and the J gene lost 7 bases, with 13 bases spanning the gap. The CDR3 covers 13 residues. Written as DNA, the CDR3 is TGTGCCTGGAGCGCAGGGGCGCAACAGCCCCAGCATTTT. Translation: CAWSAGAQQPQHF.

This sequence joins TRBV7-8 and TRBJ1-3; 7 nucleotides match TRBD1. This CDR3 has 16 amino acids. Germline V CDR1 and CDR2: SGHVS, FQNEAQ. Unmatched junction bases numbered 4, after V lost 2 bases and J lost 0 bases. The CDR3 region is CASSLMTGISGNTIYF. The CDR3 DNA follows: TGTGCCAGCAGCTTAATGACAGGGATCTCTGGAAACACCATATATTTT.

The J gene is TRBJ1-5, the V gene TRBV6-2 or TRBV6-3; 8 nucleotides agree with TRBD1. The CDR3 spans 15 residues. Germline V gives CDR1 MNHEY, CDR2 SVGEGT. V trimming: 5 bases; J trimming: 7 bases; junction bases outside the gene matches: 10. As DNA, the CDR3 is TGTGCCAGCAGTCGAGGACAGGGTGTGAACCAGCCCCAGCATTTT. This translates into CASSRGQGVNQPQHF.

J is TRBJ2-1 and V is TRBV30; no clear D gene. Germline assignment: CDR1 GTSNPN and CDR2 SVGIG (reference sequence). The CDR3 has 13 residues. The V end lost 3 bases, the J end lost 5 bases, and 11 bases lay between the germline ends. The CDR3 nucleotides are TGTGCCTGGAGCCTACGACACGACAATGAGCAGTTCTTC. Protein sequence: CAWSLRHDNEQFF.

This rearrangement joins TRBV28 to TRBJ1-1; TRBD1 is a possible D gene (6 bases). Germline-derived CDR1 and CDR2 are MDHEN and SYDVKM. The CDR3 contains 13 residues. V was trimmed by 5 bases and J by 1 base, leaving 8 bases between them. CDR3 loop: CASSGQRNTEAFF. Written as DNA, the CDR3 is TGTGCCAGCAGTGGACAGAGGAACACTGAAGCTTTCTTT.

The chain couples TRBV2 to TRBJ1-1; D not certain. The CDR3 is 12 residues long. V was cut by 3 bases and J by 4 bases, with 6 bases left in between. Germline CDR1 reads SNHLY; CDR2 reads FYNNEI. The CDR3 spells CASSESGTEAFF. In DNA, the CDR3 is TGTGCCAGCAGTGAGAGTGGCACTGAAGCTTTCTTT.